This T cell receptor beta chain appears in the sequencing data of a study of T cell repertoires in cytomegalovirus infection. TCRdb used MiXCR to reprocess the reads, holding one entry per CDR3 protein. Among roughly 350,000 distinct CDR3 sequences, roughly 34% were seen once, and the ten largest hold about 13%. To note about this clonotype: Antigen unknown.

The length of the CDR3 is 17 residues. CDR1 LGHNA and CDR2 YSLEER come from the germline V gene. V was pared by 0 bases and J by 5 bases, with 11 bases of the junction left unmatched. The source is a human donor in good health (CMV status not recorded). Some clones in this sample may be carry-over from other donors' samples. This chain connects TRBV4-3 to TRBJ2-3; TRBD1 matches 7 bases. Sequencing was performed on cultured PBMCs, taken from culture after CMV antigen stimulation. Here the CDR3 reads CASSQDLAGGVGDTQYF. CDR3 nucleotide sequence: TGCGCCAGCAGCCAAGATCTAGCAGGGGGTGTTGGAGATACGCAGTATTTT.